Below, one TCR beta chain is given with its context. Data came from immunoSEQ multiplex PCR; TCRdb stores just in-frame clones and leaves some out. The table has about 1.5 million clones, 95% to 99% seen once. These data come from a study of shared clonotypes between healthy human individuals. CDR1 is LNHDA and CDR2 is SQIVND in the germline V gene (reference sequence). The ends lost 7 bases at V and 0 bases at J; junction bases unmatched: 13. There are 19 residues in the CDR3. The sequenced sample was naive CD4+ T cells sorted from blood. Subset defined: CD45RA+ positively selected. The sequence was collected from a man aged 25 to 40 in good health. This sequence joins TRBV19 and TRBJ2-1; 12 bases are a match to TRBD2. The CDR3 spells CASTTQPSGRDSSYNEQFF. DNA for the CDR3: TGTGCCAGTACCACGCAGCCTAGCGGGAGGGACAGCTCCTACAATGAGCAGTTCTTC.